The clone carrying this T cell receptor (beta chain) occurred many times. The data belong to a study of T cells after yellow fever vaccination. V lost 7 bases and J lost 5; bases outside the gene matches: 9. Germline V gene sequence: CDR1 SQVTM, CDR2 ANQGSEA. This CDR3 is 13 amino acids long. TCRdb re-called the 5' RACE reads through MiXCR, storing one row per CDR3 protein. The table records tens of thousands of distinct CDR3 sequences, 5.5% to 6% of them present only once. Sample: PBMCs, either bulk or a sorted T-cell subset (CD4+, CD8+, memory, or dextramer-sorted; not recorded which), taken on the day of the yellow fever booster vaccination. This chain joins TRBV29-1 and TRBJ2-7; 9 bases align to TRBD1. This clonotype was obtained from a man between 18 and 29 years old who received the YFV17D yellow fever vaccine. The DNA for the CDR3 is TGCAGCGATCCGGGACAGGGAGGCGACGAGCAGTACGTC. This gives the protein CSDPGQGGDEQYV.